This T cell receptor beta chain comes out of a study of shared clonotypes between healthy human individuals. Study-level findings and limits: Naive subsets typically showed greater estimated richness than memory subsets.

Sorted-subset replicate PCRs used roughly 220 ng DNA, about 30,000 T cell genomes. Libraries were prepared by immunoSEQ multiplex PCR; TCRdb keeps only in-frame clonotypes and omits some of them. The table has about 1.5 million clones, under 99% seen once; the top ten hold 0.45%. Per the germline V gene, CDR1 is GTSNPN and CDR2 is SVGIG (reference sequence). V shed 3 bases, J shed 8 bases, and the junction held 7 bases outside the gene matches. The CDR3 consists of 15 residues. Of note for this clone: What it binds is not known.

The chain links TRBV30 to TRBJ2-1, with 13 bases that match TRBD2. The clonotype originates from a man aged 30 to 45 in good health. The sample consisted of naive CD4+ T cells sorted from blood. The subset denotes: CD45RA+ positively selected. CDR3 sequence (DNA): TGTGCCTGGAGGACAGGACTAGCGGGAGTAGATGAGCAGTTCTTC. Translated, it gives CAWRTGLAGVDEQFF.